This is a list of T cell receptor beta chains from one sample in a study of control samples from healthy donors and cancer patients. The protocol was immunoSEQ multiplex PCR, while the TCRdb copy is restricted to in-frame clones and leaves out a portion. The data contain under 130,000 clones, more than 85% of them singletons. The specimen sequenced was PBMCs. The receptor set was obtained from a man between 60 and 75 years old with lung cancer. CDR3s include the opening cysteine and the closing phenylalanine or tryptophan. D genes are given only for firm matches. Size tells how often a clone was seen (once, few, many) or the class of an expanded clone, and some rows leave it out.

J gene: TRBJ1-2
clone size: once
V gene: TRBV6-5
D gene: NA
CDR3 DNA: TGTGCCAGCAGTTGGCCGAACTCTTTCTATGGCTACACCTTC
CDR3 protein: CASSWPNSFYGYTF

J gene: TRBJ2-5
clone size: NA
V gene: TRBV9
D gene: TRBD2
CDR3 DNA: TGTGCCAGCAGCGTAGTTGGGGGGACTAGTGCGACCCAGTACTTC
CDR3 protein: CASSVVGGTSATQYF

J gene: TRBJ1-4
clone size: NA
V gene: TRBV4-1
D gene: NA
CDR3 DNA: TGCGCCAGCAGCCAAGAGACGGGCCGGGCCCGTGAAAAACTGTTTTTT
CDR3 protein: CASSQETGRAREKLFF

J gene: TRBJ2-2
clone size: NA
V gene: TRBV7-2
D gene: NA
CDR3 DNA: TGTGCCAGCAGCTCCCATGAGGGCGGGGAGCTGTTTTTT
CDR3 protein: CASSSHEGGELFF

J gene: TRBJ1-5
clone size: NA
V gene: TRBV18
D gene: TRBD1
CDR3 DNA: TGTGCCAGCTCGCCCGACAGGGAAACTCAGCCCCAGCATTTT
CDR3 protein: CASSPDRETQPQHF

J gene: TRBJ1-2
clone size: NA
V gene: TRBV6-5
D gene: NA
CDR3 DNA: TGTGCCAGCAGTTATAATTTAAGGGGGGACTATGGCTACACCTTC
CDR3 protein: CASSYNLRGDYGYTF

J gene: TRBJ1-1
clone size: NA
V gene: TRBV6-5
D gene: TRBD1
CDR3 DNA: TGTGCCAGCAGTTTATCACAGGGGTCCACTGAAGCTTTCTTT
CDR3 protein: CASSLSQGSTEAFF

J gene: TRBJ1-1
clone size: NA
V gene: TRBV11-3
D gene: NA
CDR3 DNA: TGTGCCAGCAGCCGAGTGAACACTGAAGCTTTCTTT
CDR3 protein: CASSRVNTEAFF

J gene: TRBJ2-1
clone size: once
V gene: TRBV9
D gene: NA
CDR3 DNA: TGTGCCAGCAGTTCCGGGACTCCCGGCAATGAGCAGTTCTTC
CDR3 protein: CASSSGTPGNEQFF

J gene: TRBJ2-2
clone size: NA
V gene: TRBV6-5
D gene: NA
CDR3 DNA: TGTGCCAGCAGTAGACAGAACACCGGGGAGCTGTTTTTT
CDR3 protein: CASSRQNTGELFF

J gene: TRBJ1-1
clone size: NA
V gene: TRBV5-4
D gene: NA
CDR3 DNA: TGTGCCAGCACTCCCGGGGGGGCATTGAACACTGAAGCTTTCTTT
CDR3 protein: CASTPGGALNTEAFF

J gene: TRBJ2-2
clone size: NA
V gene: TRBV7-9
D gene: TRBD1
CDR3 DNA: TGTGCCAGCAGCTACGGGACAGACACCGGGGAGCTGTTTTTT
CDR3 protein: CASSYGTDTGELFF

J gene: TRBJ1-1
clone size: once
V gene: TRBV11-3
D gene: TRBD1
CDR3 DNA: TGTGCCAGCAGCTTCCCAGGGGGGGTCCACACTGAAGCTTTCTTT
CDR3 protein: CASSFPGGVHTEAFF

J gene: TRBJ2-3
clone size: NA
V gene: TRBV18
D gene: TRBD1
CDR3 DNA: TGTGCCAGCTCATCAATGACAGGGGGCGGGGCAGATACGCAGTATTTT
CDR3 protein: CASSSMTGGGADTQYF

J gene: TRBJ1-2
clone size: NA
V gene: TRBV30
D gene: TRBD1
CDR3 DNA: TGTGCCTGGAGTAGGACAGGGAGCTATGGCTACACCTTC
CDR3 protein: CAWSRTGSYGYTF

J gene: TRBJ2-3
clone size: NA
V gene: TRBV5-6
D gene: NA
CDR3 DNA: TGTGCCAGCAGCCTCATCCGGGACATCCGACGCACAGATACGCAGTATTTT
CDR3 protein: CASSLIRDIRRTDTQYF

J gene: TRBJ2-4
clone size: NA
V gene: TRBV5-1
D gene: NA
CDR3 DNA: TGCGCCAGCAGCCCGGAAGGAGAAGGACGTAACATTCAGTACTTC
CDR3 protein: CASSPEGEGRNIQYF

J gene: TRBJ2-4
clone size: NA
V gene: TRBV18
D gene: NA
CDR3 DNA: TGTGCCAGCTCACCCGGGACGTTGGGAGCCAAAAACATTCAGTACTTC
CDR3 protein: CASSPGTLGAKNIQYF

J gene: TRBJ2-3
clone size: NA
V gene: TRBV10-3
D gene: NA
CDR3 DNA: TGTGCCATCAGAGGCGGAACTACAGATACGCAGTATTTT
CDR3 protein: CAIRGGTTDTQYF

J gene: TRBJ2-5
clone size: NA
V gene: TRBV7-8
D gene: NA
CDR3 DNA: TGTGCCAGCAGCTTCCCTCCCTCTGGCGAAGAGACCCAGTACTTC
CDR3 protein: CASSFPPSGEETQYF

J gene: TRBJ1-1
clone size: NA
V gene: TRBV30
D gene: TRBD1
CDR3 DNA: TGTGCCTCCAAGACAGGGTCGAACACTGAAGCTTTCTTT
CDR3 protein: CASKTGSNTEAFF

J gene: TRBJ1-4
clone size: NA
V gene: TRBV9
D gene: NA
CDR3 DNA: TGTGCCAGCAGCGTAGCGGCAACTAATGAAAAACTGTTTTTT
CDR3 protein: CASSVAATNEKLFF

J gene: TRBJ1-1
clone size: NA
V gene: TRBV25-1
D gene: NA
CDR3 DNA: TGTGCCAGCAGTGGTAGGGACATTGGAGCTTTCTTT
CDR3 protein: CASSGRDIGAFF

J gene: TRBJ1-4
clone size: NA
V gene: TRBV29-1
D gene: NA
CDR3 DNA: TGCAGCGTCGCCGGGCCTCCTGATGAAAAACTGTTTTTT
CDR3 protein: CSVAGPPDEKLFF

J gene: TRBJ1-2
clone size: NA
V gene: TRBV2
D gene: NA
CDR3 DNA: TGTGCCAGCAGTGACCTTCCGACCGGCTACACCTTC
CDR3 protein: CASSDLPTGYTF

J gene: TRBJ1-1
clone size: NA
V gene: TRBV19
D gene: TRBD1
CDR3 DNA: TGTGCCAGTAGTACCGGGACAGCGAACACTGAAGCTTTCTTT
CDR3 protein: CASSTGTANTEAFF

J gene: TRBJ2-7
clone size: NA
V gene: TRBV14
D gene: NA
CDR3 DNA: TGTGCCAGCAGCCAGACCGGGACGATCGAATTC
CDR3 protein: CASSQTGTIEF

J gene: TRBJ1-1
clone size: NA
V gene: TRBV5-1
D gene: TRBD1
CDR3 DNA: TGCGCCAGCAGGGCCGGGACAGGGGGATGGATGGAAACTGAAGCTTTCTTT
CDR3 protein: CASRAGTGGWMETEAFF

J gene: TRBJ1-1
clone size: NA
V gene: TRBV6-4
D gene: TRBD1
CDR3 DNA: TGTGCCAGCAGTGCCTCAGGGGGCGCGGGAAAAGCTTTCTTT
CDR3 protein: CASSASGGAGKAFF

J gene: TRBJ2-1
clone size: NA
V gene: TRBV27
D gene: TRBD2
CDR3 DNA: TGTGCCACCGGAATGGGCGGGGGGCAGTTCTTC
CDR3 protein: CATGMGGGQFF

J gene: TRBJ2-1
clone size: NA
V gene: TRBV18
D gene: TRBD2
CDR3 DNA: TGTGCCAGCTCACCACCACAGAGTACCTTAGCGGGGGTCAATGAGCAGTTCTTC
CDR3 protein: CASSPPQSTLAGVNEQFF

J gene: TRBJ2-1
clone size: NA
V gene: TRBV28
D gene: NA
CDR3 DNA: TGTGCCAGCAGCCGGCTAATTGAGCAGTTCTTC
CDR3 protein: CASSRLIEQFF

J gene: TRBJ2-7
clone size: NA
V gene: TRBV5-1
D gene: TRBD2
CDR3 DNA: TGCGCCAGCAGCTCCGGACTCGCGGGGGGGGATTCCGACGAGCAGTACTTC
CDR3 protein: CASSSGLAGGDSDEQYF

J gene: TRBJ2-1
clone size: NA
V gene: TRBV6-1
D gene: NA
CDR3 DNA: TGTGCCAGCAGTGAACGACAGCCCCTATACAATGAGCAGTTCTTC
CDR3 protein: CASSERQPLYNEQFF

J gene: TRBJ1-5
clone size: NA
V gene: TRBV19
D gene: TRBD1
CDR3 DNA: TGTGCCAGTAGCACCACAGGGGTGGGGCAGCCCCAGCATTTT
CDR3 protein: CASSTTGVGQPQHF

J gene: TRBJ2-2
clone size: NA
V gene: TRBV9
D gene: NA
CDR3 DNA: TGTGCCAGCAGGCCTACAGGAGCCGGGGAGCTGTTTTTT
CDR3 protein: CASRPTGAGELFF

J gene: TRBJ2-7
clone size: NA
V gene: TRBV18
D gene: TRBD2
CDR3 DNA: TGTGCCAGCTCCTTAGCGGGGGTCGGCTACGAGCAGTACTTC
CDR3 protein: CASSLAGVGYEQYF

J gene: TRBJ2-2
clone size: NA
V gene: TRBV11-2
D gene: TRBD1
CDR3 DNA: TGTGCCAGCAGCTCGACAGGGTCTCCGAACACCGGGGAGCTGTTTTTT
CDR3 protein: CASSSTGSPNTGELFF

J gene: TRBJ1-1
clone size: NA
V gene: TRBV7-2
D gene: TRBD1
CDR3 DNA: TGTGCCAGCAGCTTAGTGGGGACAGAGGAAGCTTTCTTT
CDR3 protein: CASSLVGTEEAFF

J gene: TRBJ1-6
clone size: NA
V gene: TRBV7-3
D gene: TRBD1
CDR3 DNA: TGTGCCAGCAGCTTGACAGGGGAGAATTCACCCCTCCACTTT
CDR3 protein: CASSLTGENSPLHF

J gene: TRBJ2-1
clone size: NA
V gene: TRBV5-4
D gene: TRBD2
CDR3 DNA: TGTGCCAGCAGCTTGACTAGCGGGGTTTACAATGAGCAGTTCTTC
CDR3 protein: CASSLTSGVYNEQFF

J gene: TRBJ2-2
clone size: NA
V gene: TRBV30
D gene: TRBD1
CDR3 DNA: TGTGCCTGGAGTGGGGACAGAATCACCGGGGAGCTGTTTTTT
CDR3 protein: CAWSGDRITGELFF

J gene: TRBJ2-5
clone size: NA
V gene: TRBV24-1
D gene: TRBD1
CDR3 DNA: TGTGCCACCAGTGATGGGACAGCGGAAAGAGAGACCCAGTACTTC
CDR3 protein: CATSDGTAERETQYF

J gene: TRBJ2-3
clone size: many
V gene: TRBV4-2
D gene: NA
CDR3 DNA: TGTGCCAGCAGCCAAGAGGGGGAGAGCACAGATACGCAGTATTTT
CDR3 protein: CASSQEGESTDTQYF

J gene: TRBJ2-5
clone size: once
V gene: TRBV10-1
D gene: NA
CDR3 DNA: TGCGCCAGCAGTAGACAGGTCCGGGAGACCCAGTACTTC
CDR3 protein: CASSRQVRETQYF

J gene: TRBJ2-3
clone size: NA
V gene: TRBV7-3
D gene: NA
CDR3 DNA: TGTGCCAGCAGGTTTTATCCGGGAACGGGAGATACGCAGTATTTT
CDR3 protein: CASRFYPGTGDTQYF